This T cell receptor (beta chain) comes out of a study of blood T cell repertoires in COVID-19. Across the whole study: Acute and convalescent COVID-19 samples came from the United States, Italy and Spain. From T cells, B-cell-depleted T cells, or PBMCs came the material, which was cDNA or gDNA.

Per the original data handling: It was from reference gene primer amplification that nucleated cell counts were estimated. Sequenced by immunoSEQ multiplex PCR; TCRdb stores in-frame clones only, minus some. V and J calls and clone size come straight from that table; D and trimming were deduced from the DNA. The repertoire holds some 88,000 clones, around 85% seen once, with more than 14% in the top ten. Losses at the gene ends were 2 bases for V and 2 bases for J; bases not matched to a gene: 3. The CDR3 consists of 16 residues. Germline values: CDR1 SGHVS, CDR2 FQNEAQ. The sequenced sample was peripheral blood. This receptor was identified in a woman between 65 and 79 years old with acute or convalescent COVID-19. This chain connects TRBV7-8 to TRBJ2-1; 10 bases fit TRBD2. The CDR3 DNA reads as TGTGCCAGCAGCTTAAGGCTAGCGGGAGCCTACAATGAGCAGTTCTTC. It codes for CASSLRLAGAYNEQFF.